This T cell receptor beta chain was captured by sequencing in a study of Ad26.COV2.S vaccination and SARS-CoV-2 variants (dated by TCRdb to the early 2020s). Background for the entire study: TCRbeta repertoire sequencing served as the tool for gauging how specific and how broad the SARS-CoV-2-reactive T cell receptors were following Ad26.COV2.S vaccination. The TCR-sequenced set comprised about 32 samples: around 20 Ad26.COV2.S vaccine recipients, 5 placebo recipients and 8 SARS-CoV-2 convalescent individuals.

The immunoSEQ Assay was the method used to sequence TCRbeta CDR3 regions. After extraction, genomic DNA underwent amplification by bias-controlled multiplex PCR, followed by high-throughput sequencing. In the source study's methods: To quantify the absolute abundance of every unique TCRbeta CDR3 region, sequences were collapsed and filtered. T cell fraction was estimated by normalizing TCRbeta template counts to usable DNA, which was measured by amplifying reference genes present in all nucleated cells. Repertoire TCRs were annotated as SARS-CoV-2-specific by exact matching of V gene, CDR3 amino acid sequence and J gene to a known reactive TCR set. The reference SARS-CoV-2 TCR set was derived from MIRA and filtered for enrichment in COVID-19-positive ImmuneCODE repertoires, a step that removed public or cross-reactive TCRs. Based on the MIRA antigens, annotated TCRs were further analysed at the level of specific ORF or position within ORF. Depth was the summed frequency of annotated unique rearrangements, while breadth was defined as annotated unique rearrangements over total unique productive rearrangements. Two-sided Wilcoxon rank-sum tests were applied when comparing TCR breadth between groups. What TCRdb holds here is the immuneACCESS table cut down to in-frame rearrangements. Part of the clones is not present; checked against another copy, under half of the missing clones reflect an unresolved V gene, and the others are unexplained. V and J calls and clone size are those listed in that table; D and trimming were worked out from the DNA. The table for this sample lists about 350,000 clones; 90% to 95% of them were counted only once. The top ten clones comprise 3% to 5% of the sample.

With respect to this clone: Its recognized antigen is unknown. No base qualities exist here, and no much larger clone lies one base off it.

The time point label on this specimen signifies: individuals recovered from natural SARS-CoV-2 infection. From the cysteine through the phenylalanine, the CDR3 covers 15 amino acids. The sequence is cut down to CDR3 DNA, 45 bases in frame from base 1. CDR1 and CDR2 (LGHNA, YSLEER) derive from the germline V gene. V was cut back by 0 bases and J by 8 bases, leaving a gap of 11 bases between them. Broader findings and caveats from the paper: Vaccine and placebo recipients had similar non-spike TCR breadth, a finding consistent with the vaccine containing only spike. Spike-specific TCR breadth was higher in Ad26.COV2.S recipients than in placebo recipients (P = 0.0014). The authors noted that the TCR breadth and depth analyses may have underestimated total T cell responses. After vaccination, spike-specific CD8+ and CD4+ T cell responses were reported to show substantial breadth.

Recombination connected TRBV4-3 to TRBJ1-6; the D region possibly corresponds to TRBD1 (5 bases align). The sequence derives from a human donor who had recovered from COVID-19. This specimen consisted of peripheral blood, obtained after recovery from COVID-19. The CDR3 sequence is CASSQDGATDSPLHF. The DNA sequence is as follows: TGCGCCAGCAGCCAAGATGGGGCTACCGATTCACCCCTCCACTTT.